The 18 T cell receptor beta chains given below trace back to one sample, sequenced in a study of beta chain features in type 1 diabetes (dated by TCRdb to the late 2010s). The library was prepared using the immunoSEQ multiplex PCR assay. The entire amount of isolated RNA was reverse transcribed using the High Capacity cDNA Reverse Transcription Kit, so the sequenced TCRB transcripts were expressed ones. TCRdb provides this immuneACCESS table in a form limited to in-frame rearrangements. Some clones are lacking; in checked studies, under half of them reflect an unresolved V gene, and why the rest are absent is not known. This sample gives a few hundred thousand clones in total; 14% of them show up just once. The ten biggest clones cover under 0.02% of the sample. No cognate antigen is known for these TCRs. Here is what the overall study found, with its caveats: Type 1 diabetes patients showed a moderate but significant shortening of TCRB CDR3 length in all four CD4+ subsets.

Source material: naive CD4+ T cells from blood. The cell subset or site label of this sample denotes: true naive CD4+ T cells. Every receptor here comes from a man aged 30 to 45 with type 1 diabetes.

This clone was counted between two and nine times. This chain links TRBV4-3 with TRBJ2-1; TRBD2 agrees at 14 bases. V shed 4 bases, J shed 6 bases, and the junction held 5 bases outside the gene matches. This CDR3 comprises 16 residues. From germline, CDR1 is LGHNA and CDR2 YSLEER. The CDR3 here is CASSPGTSGRINEQFF. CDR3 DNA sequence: TGCGCCAGCAGCCCCGGGACTAGCGGGAGAATCAATGAGCAGTTCTTC.

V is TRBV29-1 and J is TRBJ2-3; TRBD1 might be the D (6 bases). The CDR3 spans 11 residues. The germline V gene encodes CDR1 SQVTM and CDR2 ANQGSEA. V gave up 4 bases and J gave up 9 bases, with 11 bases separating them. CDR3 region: CSVAGTGTQYF. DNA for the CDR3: TGCAGCGTTGCCGGTACAGGGACGCAGTATTTT.

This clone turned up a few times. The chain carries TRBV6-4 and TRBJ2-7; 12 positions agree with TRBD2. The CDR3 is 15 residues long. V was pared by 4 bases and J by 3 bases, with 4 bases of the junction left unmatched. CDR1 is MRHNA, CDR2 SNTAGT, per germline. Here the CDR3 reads CASSVPGLAGYEQYF. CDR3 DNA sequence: TGTGCCAGCAGTGTCCCGGGACTAGCGGGCTACGAGCAGTACTTC.

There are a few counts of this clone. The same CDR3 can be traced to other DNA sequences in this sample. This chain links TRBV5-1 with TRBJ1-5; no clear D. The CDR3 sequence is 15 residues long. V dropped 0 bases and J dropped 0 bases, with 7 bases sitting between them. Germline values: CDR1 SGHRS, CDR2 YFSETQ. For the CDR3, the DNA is TGCGCCAGCAGCTTGGGGCCGGGTAGCAATCAGCCCCAGCATTTT. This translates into CASSLGPGSNQPQHF.

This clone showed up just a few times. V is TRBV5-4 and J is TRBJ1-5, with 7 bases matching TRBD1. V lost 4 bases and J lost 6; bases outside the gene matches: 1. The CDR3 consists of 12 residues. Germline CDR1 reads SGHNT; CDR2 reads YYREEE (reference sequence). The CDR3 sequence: CASSRDSQPQHF. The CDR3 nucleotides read TGTGCCAGCAGCCGGGACAGTCAGCCCCAGCATTTT.

As DNA, the CDR3 is TGTGCCAGCAGTCCGACAGGGTACCCCTCCTACGAGCAGTACTTC. Residues: CASSPTGYPSYEQYF. This rearrangement joins TRBV27 to TRBJ2-7, with 7 bases that match TRBD1. Trimming removed 5 bases from V and 0 bases from J; junction bases left unmatched: 7. Germline values: CDR1 MNHEY, CDR2 SMNVEV (reference sequence). The CDR3 contains 15 residues.

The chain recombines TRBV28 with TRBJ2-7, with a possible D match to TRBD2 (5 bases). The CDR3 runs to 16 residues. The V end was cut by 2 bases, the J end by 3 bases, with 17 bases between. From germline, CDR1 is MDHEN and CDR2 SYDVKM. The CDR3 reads CASSLAAGTTNYEQYF. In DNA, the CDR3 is TGTGCCAGCAGTTTAGCCGCGGGCACCACAAACTACGAGCAGTACTTC.

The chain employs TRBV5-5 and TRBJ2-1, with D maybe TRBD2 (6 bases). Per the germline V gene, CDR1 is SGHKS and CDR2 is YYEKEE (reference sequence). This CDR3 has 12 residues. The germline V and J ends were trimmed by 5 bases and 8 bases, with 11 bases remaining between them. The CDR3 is CASRNWEDEQFF. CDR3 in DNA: TGTGCCAGCAGAAACTGGGAGGATGAGCAGTTCTTC. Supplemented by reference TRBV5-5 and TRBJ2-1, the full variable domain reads DAGVTQSPTHLIKTRGQQVTLRCSPISGHKSVSWYQQVLGQGPQFIFQYYEKEERGRGNFPDRFSARQFPNYSSELNVNALLLGDSALYLCASRNWEDEQFFGPGTRLTVL.

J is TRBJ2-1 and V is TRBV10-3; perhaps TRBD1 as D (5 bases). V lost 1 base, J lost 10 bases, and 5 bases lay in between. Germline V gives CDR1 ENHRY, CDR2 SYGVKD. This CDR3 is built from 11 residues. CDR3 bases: TGTGCCATCAGTGAGTACAGGGAGCAGTTCTTC. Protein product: CAISEYREQFF.

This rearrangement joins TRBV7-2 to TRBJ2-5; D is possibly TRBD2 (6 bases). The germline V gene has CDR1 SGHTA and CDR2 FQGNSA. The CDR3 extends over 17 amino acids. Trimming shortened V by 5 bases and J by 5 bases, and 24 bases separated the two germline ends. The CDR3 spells CASSDGGQGLIGETQYF. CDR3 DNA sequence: TGTGCCAGCAGCGATGGAGGGCAGGGCCTAATTGGGGAGACCCAGTACTTC. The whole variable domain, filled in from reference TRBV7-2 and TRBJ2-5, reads GAGVSQSPSNKVTEKGKDVELRCDPISGHTALYWYRQSLGQGLEFLIYFQGNSAPDKSGLPSDRFSAERTGGSVSTLTIQRTQQEDSAVYLCASSDGGQGLIGETQYFGPGTRLLVL.

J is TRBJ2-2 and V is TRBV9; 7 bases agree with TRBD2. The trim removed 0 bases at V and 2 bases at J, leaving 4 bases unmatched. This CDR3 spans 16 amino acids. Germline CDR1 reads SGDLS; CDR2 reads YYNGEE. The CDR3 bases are TGTGCCAGCAGCGTAGAGGGAGGGGTTAACACCGGGGAGCTGTTTTTT. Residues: CASSVEGGVNTGELFF.

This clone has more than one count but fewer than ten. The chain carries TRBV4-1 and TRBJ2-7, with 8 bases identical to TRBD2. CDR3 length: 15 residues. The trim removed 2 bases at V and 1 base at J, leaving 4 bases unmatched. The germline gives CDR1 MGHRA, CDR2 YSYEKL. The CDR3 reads CASSQPLAGSYEQYF. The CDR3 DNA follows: TGCGCCAGCAGCCAACCGTTAGCGGGGTCCTACGAGCAGTACTTC.

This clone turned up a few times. In nucleotides, the CDR3 is TGTGCCAGCAGTTCCACCTGGGACAGGGAATACGAGCAGTACTTC. As protein: CASSSTWDREYEQYF. The rearrangement links TRBV6-5 to TRBJ2-7; 9 bases fit TRBD1. V lost 4 bases to trimming and J lost 4 bases; unmatched junction nucleotides: 8. The germline V gene encodes CDR1 MNHEY and CDR2 SVGAGI. The CDR3 contains 15 residues.

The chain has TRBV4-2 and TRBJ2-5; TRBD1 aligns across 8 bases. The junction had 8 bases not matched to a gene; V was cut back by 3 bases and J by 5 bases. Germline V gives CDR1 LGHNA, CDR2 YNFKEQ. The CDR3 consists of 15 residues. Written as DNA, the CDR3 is TGTGCCAGCAGCCAGCGACAGGGGCAATGGGAGACCCAGTACTTC. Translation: CASSQRQGQWETQYF.

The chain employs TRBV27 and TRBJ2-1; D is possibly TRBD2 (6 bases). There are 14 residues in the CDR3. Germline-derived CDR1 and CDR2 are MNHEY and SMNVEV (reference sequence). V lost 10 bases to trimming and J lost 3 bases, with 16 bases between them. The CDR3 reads CATSSVRNYNEQFF. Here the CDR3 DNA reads TGTGCCACCTCTAGCGTCCGGAACTACAATGAGCAGTTCTTC.

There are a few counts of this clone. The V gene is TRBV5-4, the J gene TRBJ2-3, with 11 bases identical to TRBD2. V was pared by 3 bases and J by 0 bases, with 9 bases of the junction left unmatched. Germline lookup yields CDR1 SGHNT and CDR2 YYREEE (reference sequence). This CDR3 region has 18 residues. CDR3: CASSSGLAVEASTDTQYF. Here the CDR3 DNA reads TGTGCCAGCAGCTCGGGACTAGCGGTTGAGGCTAGCACAGATACGCAGTATTTT.

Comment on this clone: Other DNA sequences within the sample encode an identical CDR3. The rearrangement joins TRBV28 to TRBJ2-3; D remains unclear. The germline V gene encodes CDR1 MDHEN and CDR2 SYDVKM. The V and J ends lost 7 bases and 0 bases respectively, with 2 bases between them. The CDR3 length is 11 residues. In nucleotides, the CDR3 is TGTGCCAGCACAAGCACAGATACGCAGTATTTT. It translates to CASTSTDTQYF.

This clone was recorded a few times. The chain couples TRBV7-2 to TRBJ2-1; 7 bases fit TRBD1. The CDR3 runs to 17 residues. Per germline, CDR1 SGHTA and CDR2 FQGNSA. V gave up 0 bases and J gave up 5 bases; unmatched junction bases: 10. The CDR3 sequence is CASSLAGAGTVNNEQFF. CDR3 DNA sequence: TGTGCCAGCAGCTTAGCAGGAGCCGGGACAGTGAACAATGAGCAGTTCTTC.